Sequencing of this T cell receptor beta chain was carried out in a study of T-cell memory formation after mild COVID-19. Study information: Most TCR clusters belonged to a single donor. Regarding the study as a whole: Certain responding clones were present in pre-infection memory, suggesting participation of cross-reactive memory.

TCRdb itself ran the 5' RACE reads through MiXCR, one entry per CDR3 protein. Of 150,000 to 200,000 distinct CDR3 sequences in the sample, about 14% were seen once. This clonotype was picked up a small number of times. What it binds is not known. The CDR3 consists of 14 residues. Germline V gene sequence: CDR1 MNHNS, CDR2 SASEGT. V trimming: 4 bases; J trimming: 4 bases; junction bases outside the gene matches: 6. What was sequenced was PBMCs or a T cell subset sorted from them (not recorded which). This TCR derives from an adult woman who had mild COVID-19 (a few samples of this study predate the infection). Cell type and time point are not known. The chain joins TRBV6-1 to TRBJ2-7; 8 bases are a match to TRBD1. DNA of the CDR3: TGTGCCAGCAGTGGTCGGGACAGGCTTTACGAGCAGTACTTC. Residues: CASSGRDRLYEQYF.